The 27 T cell receptor beta chains below come from one sample, sequenced in a study of tissue T cells after allogeneic stem cell transplantation. Time point indicated: mouse harvest day 14 after allogeneic transplant. Mouse grafts combined 10^7 T-cell-depleted bone marrow cells with 10^6 splenic CD5+ T cells. Produced via immunoSEQ multiplex PCR; TCRdb's table is partial and in-frame only. The sample shows 5,800 or so clones, about 50% of them seen only once. Sequenced input: gut tissue. The receptors come from a female BALB/c mouse given C57BL/6 T cells with graft-versus-host disease after an allogeneic hematopoietic cell transplant.

To note about this clone: The genes and germline here are from mouse. The read comes to an end 1 residue before the CDR3 does, leaving the germline J gene to fill in the end. The genes are TRBV26 and TRBJ1-6; D perhaps matches TRBD1 (6 bases). TRBJ1-6 falls under the ORF class, with uncertain function. CDR3 length: 13 residues. With 6 bases removed from V and 7 bases from J, the gap between germline ends came to 10 bases. From germline, CDR1 is KGHPV and CDR2 FQNQEV (reference sequence). CDR3 DNA (partial): TGTGCCAGCAGCCCAGGGGTGAATTCGCCCCTCTAC. Protein: CASSPGVNSPLY. The entire CDR3 is CASSPGVNSPLYF.

Comments on this clone: The gene names here belong to mouse. The CDR3 end falls 1 residue outside the read, so it is completed with the germline J gene. This rearrangement joins TRBV26 to TRBJ2-5, with D perhaps being TRBD1 or TRBD2 (5 bases each). V was cut by 6 bases and J by 4 bases, with 11 bases left in between. From germline, CDR1 is KGHPV and CDR2 FQNQEV (reference sequence). The CDR3 runs 13 residues. The DNA read from the CDR3 is TGTGCCAGCAGGCCCGGGACCGAAGACACCCAGTAC. Translation gives CASRPGTEDTQY. The full CDR3 reads CASRPGTEDTQYF.

For this clone: Gene labels here are mouse ones. The read terminates 1 residue ahead of where the CDR3 ends, so the germline J gene completes it. The V call is TRBV26, the J call TRBJ1-3; possibly TRBD1 for D (5 bases). Germline V CDR1 and CDR2: KGHPV, FQNQEV (reference sequence). This CDR3 region has 14 residues. V lost 5 bases, J lost 0 bases, and 8 bases lay in between. CDR3 DNA (partial): TGTGCCAGCAGTGTGACAGATTCTGGAAATACGCTCTAT. Translation gives CASSVTDSGNTLY. The CDR3 in its entirety is CASSVTDSGNTLYF. Looking up the rest from reference TRBV26 and TRBJ1-3 gives the full variable domain: NSKVIQTPRYLVKGQGQKAKMRCIPEKGHPVVFWYQQNKNNEFKFLINFQNQEVLQQIDMTEKRFSAECPSNSPCSLEIQSSEAGDSALYLCASSVTDSGNTLYFGEGSRLIVV.

Notes on this clone: Germline and genes here are mouse. The CDR3 end lies 1 residue beyond the end of the read and is filled in from the germline J gene. V is TRBV13-2 and J is TRBJ1-3; 7 bases line up with TRBD1. V shed 5 bases, J shed 4 bases, and the junction held 6 bases outside the gene matches. Germline V gene data show CDR1 as NNHNN and CDR2 as SYGAGS (reference sequence). This CDR3 is 14 amino acids long. CDR3 in amino acids: CASGLTGRGNTLYF. Incomplete CDR3 DNA: TGTGCCAGCGGCCTGACAGGGAGAGGAAATACGCTCTAT.

As for this clone: These gene names are mouse names. Read data end 1 residue before the CDR3 end; the end is taken from the germline J gene. The chain combines TRBV26 with TRBJ1-6; unclear D gene. TRBJ1-6 is assigned to the ORF class and has an uncertain function. The CDR3 spans 13 residues. Trimming stripped 4 bases from V and 4 bases from J, with 5 bases between. CDR1 KGHPV and CDR2 FQNQEV come from the germline V gene (reference sequence). CDR3 DNA, as far as it was read: TGTGCCAGCAGTCGGGGTTATAATTCGCCCCTCTAC. It specifies CASSRGYNSPLY. In full, the CDR3 reads CASSRGYNSPLYF.

On this clone itself: Mouse names are used for the genes. From the germline J gene comes the end of the CDR3, since the read stops 1 residue before it. The gene calls are TRBV12-1 and TRBJ2-4; D unresolved. Germline loops: CDR1 SGHSN, CDR2 HYEKVE. Trimming took 0 bases from V and 6 from J, leaving 9 bases between them. The CDR3 sequence is 13 residues long. The CDR3 reads CASSLVGGNTLYF. The CDR3 bases that were read are TGTGCCAGCTCTCTCGTGGGTGGGAACACCTTGTAC.

Turning to this clone: Gene names and germline match the mouse. Read data end 1 residue before the CDR3 end; the end is taken from the germline J gene. The chain links TRBV23 to TRBJ2-7; the tabulated D call, TRBD1, remains unverified against the DNA. Germline V gives CDR1 KGHTA, CDR2 FQNQQP. CDR3 size: 13 residues. The CDR3 sequence is CSSSPRGLYEQYF. The CDR3 DNA, read in part, is TGCTCCAGCAGTCCCAGGGGTCTCTATGAACAGTAC.

This clone is termed large. Gene names denote mouse genes. The CDR3 end falls 1 residue outside the read, so it is completed with the germline J gene. This chain joins TRBV1 and TRBJ1-1; TRBD1 is a possible D gene (5 bases). Germline-derived CDR1 and CDR2 are NSQYPW and LRSPGD (reference sequence). The CDR3 extends over 12 amino acids. Trimming pared 1 base from V and 6 bases from J, leaving 6 bases between. The CDR3 protein is CTCSAGGPEVFF. CDR3 DNA, as far as it was read: TGCACCTGCAGTGCAGGGGGACCAGAAGTCTTC.

To note about this clone: Any gene name here is a mouse gene name. The CDR3 bases that were read are TGTGCCAGCAGCTGGACACCTTCTGGAAATACGCTCTAT. Amino acid sequence: CASSWTPSGNTLY. The whole CDR3 is CASSWTPSGNTLYF. This rearrangement joins TRBV26 to TRBJ1-3; perhaps TRBD1 as D (5 bases). The DNA ends 1 residue before the CDR3 does, and the rest of the CDR3 is filled in from the germline J gene. The CDR3 is 14 amino acids. Trimming left V 6 bases short and J 0 bases short, with 9 bases between. Per the germline V gene, CDR1 is KGHPV and CDR2 is FQNQEV (reference sequence).

A note on this clone: Mouse gene names and germline throughout. The read ends 1 residue shy of where the CDR3 ends; the end is completed using the germline J gene. V and J are TRBV3 and TRBJ1-1; TRBD1 might be the D (5 bases). Trimming removed 1 base from V and 4 bases from J, with 7 bases in between. The CDR3 loop spans 13 amino acids. Germline V CDR1 and CDR2: SNHLY, FYNGKV (reference sequence). The DNA read from the CDR3 is TGTGCCAGCAGCTTAGAGGGGAGCACAGAAGTCTTC. This translates into CASSLEGSTEVF. The CDR3 as a whole reads CASSLEGSTEVFF.

A note on this clone: Germline and genes: mouse. Read coverage stops 1 residue before the CDR3 terminus; the germline J gene supplies the remainder. The chain employs TRBV24 and TRBJ2-1; 7 positions agree with TRBD2. CDR1 and CDR2 (germline): KGHTA, FRNEEI. This CDR3 contains 13 residues. The trim removed 4 bases at V and 7 bases at J, leaving 4 bases unmatched. The CDR3 region is CASSPGGWAEQFF. Partial CDR3 DNA: TGTGCCAGCAGTCCGGGGGGGTGGGCTGAGCAGTTC.

In the case of this clone: The gene names here belong to mouse. The read halts 1 residue ahead of the CDR3 end, with the missing end drawn from the germline J gene. The chain recombines TRBV17 with TRBJ2-1; 7 bases map to TRBD2. Germline values: CDR1 MNHDT, CDR2 YYDKIL. This CDR3 has 16 amino acids. Trimming cost V 0 bases and J 1 base; bases outside gene matches: 3. CDR3 DNA, as far as it was read: TGTGCTAGCAGTAGAGAGGGGACTGAAAACTATGCTGAGCAGTTC. Amino acid sequence: CASSREGTENYAEQF. The CDR3 in full is CASSREGTENYAEQFF.

In the case of this clone: Mouse germline and gene names are used. The read halts 1 residue ahead of the CDR3 end, with the missing end drawn from the germline J gene. The rearrangement links TRBV15 to TRBJ1-1; possibly TRBD1 for D (5 bases). The CDR3 contains 13 residues. The V and J ends lost 6 bases and 1 base respectively, with 9 bases between them. Germline V CDR1 and CDR2: SGHND, FRSKSL. Incomplete CDR3 DNA: TGTGCCAGCAGCACCGACAGAAACACAGAAGTCTTC. As protein: CASSTDRNTEVF. The full-length CDR3 reads as CASSTDRNTEVFF.

Note on this clone: A junction boundary mismatches the germline segment, possibly from a read error. Gene names denote mouse genes. The CDR3 end lies 1 residue beyond the end of the read and is filled in from the germline J gene. The rearrangement joins TRBV26 to TRBJ1-1; D gene ambiguous. This CDR3 region has 14 residues. CDR1 and CDR2 (germline): KGHPV, FQNQEV (reference sequence). CDR3 DNA (partial): TGTGCCAGCCGTCTGGTAACATCAAACACAGAAGTCTTC. This sequence encodes CASRLVTSNTEVF. The whole CDR3 reads CASRLVTSNTEVFF.

Comment on this clone: Genes and germline come from the mouse. The read stops 1 residue short of the end of the CDR3; the missing end is completed from the germline J gene. The chain uses TRBV12-1 and TRBJ2-1, with TRBD2 identical over 11 bases. Trimming at V came to 1 base and at J to 0 bases, leaving 1 base not matched to a gene. The germline V gene has CDR1 SGHSN and CDR2 HYEKVE. The CDR3 is 16 residues long. The chain's CDR3 is CASSLGLGDNYAEQFF. The sequenced part of the CDR3 DNA is TGTGCCAGCTCTCTGGGACTGGGGGATAACTATGCTGAGCAGTTC. Supplemented by reference TRBV12-1 and TRBJ2-1, the full variable domain reads DSGVVQSPRHIIKEKGGRSVLTCIPISGHSNVVWYQQTLGKELKFLIQHYEKVERDKGFLPSRFSVQQFDDYHSEMNMSALELEDSAMYFCASSLGLGDNYAEQFFGPGTRLTVL.

This clone was detected only once. Mouse gene names and germline throughout. Read coverage stops 1 residue before the CDR3 terminus; the germline J gene supplies the remainder. The rearrangement links TRBV26 to TRBJ2-2, with TRBD1 as a possible D gene (6 bases). The length of the CDR3 is 15 residues. Germline V gives CDR1 KGHPV, CDR2 FQNQEV (reference sequence). Trimming pared 3 bases from V and 0 bases from J, leaving 8 bases between. The CDR3 here is CASSLRTANTGQLYF. The part of the CDR3 DNA that was read is TGTGCCAGCAGTCTCCGGACAGCAAACACCGGGCAGCTCTAC.

This clone is categorized as medium-sized. Gene names are mouse gene names. With the read ending 1 residue before the CDR3 end, the germline J gene is used to fill in that end. This sequence joins TRBV23 and TRBJ2-5; the tabulated D call, TRBD1, remains unverified against the DNA. In germline, CDR1 is KGHTA, CDR2 FQNQQP. There are 13 residues in the CDR3. Incomplete CDR3 DNA: TGCTCCAGCAGTCAAGGACAACAAGACACCCAGTAC. Amino acid sequence: CSSSQGQQDTQY. The entire CDR3 is CSSSQGQQDTQYF. The whole variable domain, remainder taken from reference TRBV23 and TRBJ2-5, is DAAVTQKPRYLIKMKGQEAEMKCIPEKGHTAVFWYQQKQSKELKFLIYFQNQQPLDQIDMVKERFSAVCPSSSLCSLGIRTCEAEDSALYLCSSSQGQQDTQYFGPGTRLLVL.

Turning to this clone: The genes are named according to mouse. The read finishes 1 residue shy of the CDR3 end, and the germline J gene is used to complete it. The chain couples TRBV1 to TRBJ1-5; 8 bases are shared with TRBD1. From germline, CDR1 is NSQYPW and CDR2 LRSPGD (reference sequence). CDR3 size: 15 residues. The V gene end was trimmed by 3 bases and the J gene end by 3 bases; junction bases not matched to a gene: 4. The CDR3 loop reads CTCSARDRSNQAPLF. CDR3 DNA, as far as it was read: TGCACCTGCAGTGCTCGGGACAGGAGCAACCAGGCTCCGCTT.

This clone was seen a few times. Gene labels here are mouse ones. The CDR3 extends 1 residue past the end of the read, so its final part is completed from the germline J gene. This sequence joins TRBV13-1 and TRBJ1-6; D possibly corresponds to TRBD1 (5 bases). TRBJ1-6 belongs to the ORF category, with a function that is uncertain. This CDR3 spans 13 amino acids. V lost 3 bases and J 7 bases, leaving 8 bases between the germline ends. Germline V gene lookup returns CDR1 NSHNY and CDR2 SYGAGN. The part of the CDR3 DNA that was read is TGTGCCAGCAGTGGCAGGGACAATTCGCCCCTCTAC. This translates into CASSGRDNSPLY. Given in full, the CDR3 is CASSGRDNSPLYF.

Turning to this clone: Mouse gene names and germline throughout. The read terminates 1 residue ahead of where the CDR3 ends, so the germline J gene completes it. The J gene is TRBJ2-2, the V gene TRBV15; a possible D gene is TRBD1 (6 bases). Trimming stripped 5 bases from V and 0 bases from J, with 10 bases between. The CDR3 sequence is 15 residues long. Germline CDR1 reads SGHND; CDR2 reads FRSKSL. CDR3 DNA (partial): TGTGCCAGCAGTATACAGGGTTCAAACACCGGGCAGCTCTAC. It is translated as CASSIQGSNTGQLY. The whole CDR3 protein is CASSIQGSNTGQLYF. The variable domain in full, completed from reference TRBV15 and TRBJ2-2, reads DAGVTQTPRHEVAEKGQTIILKCEPVSGHNDLFWYRQTKIQGLELLSYFRSKSLMEDGGAFKDRFKAEMLNSSFSTLKIQPTEPKDSAVYLCASSIQGSNTGQLYFGEGSKLTVL.

Points on this clone: Gene names refer to mouse genes. The read gets to within 1 residue of the CDR3 end, and the germline J gene fills in the rest. V usage is TRBV16 and J usage is TRBJ2-3; 9 bases line up with TRBD1. CDR1 and CDR2 (germline): SGHSA, FRNQAP. This CDR3 comprises 14 residues. V shed 4 bases, J shed 3 bases, and the junction held 2 bases outside the gene matches. The CDR3 loop is CASSWTGVAETLYF. The CDR3 bases that were read are TGTGCAAGCAGCTGGACAGGGGTGGCAGAAACGCTGTAT. Based on the CDR3 plus reference TRBV16 and TRBJ2-3, the full variable domain is NAGVIQTPRHKVTGKGQEATLWCEPISGHSAVFWYRQTIVQGLEFLTYFRNQAPIDDSGMPKERFSAQMPNQSHSTLKIQSTQPQDSAVYLCASSWTGVAETLYFGSGTRLTVL.

Turning to this clone: The listed genes are named as in mouse. The read terminates 1 residue ahead of where the CDR3 ends, so the germline J gene completes it. The chain combines TRBV4 with TRBJ2-3, with 10 bases lining up with TRBD2. The V segment lost 4 bases and the J segment 0 bases; nucleotides outside the gene matches: 4. CDR1 and CDR2 (germline): LGHDT, YNNKQL (reference sequence). The CDR3 covers 16 residues. CDR3 sequence reads: CASSFPGGASAETLYF. CDR3 DNA (partial): TGTGCCAGCAGCTTCCCTGGGGGGGCAAGTGCAGAAACGCTGTAT.

Details on this clone: Gene names are mouse gene names. The read stops 1 residue short of the end of the CDR3; the missing end is completed from the germline J gene. This chain uses TRBV1 with TRBJ1-1, with D maybe TRBD1 (5 bases). The CDR3 contains 14 residues. Germline CDR1 is NSQYPW and CDR2 is LRSPGD (reference sequence). V was clipped by 5 bases and J by 0 bases, with 10 bases between them. The CDR3 bases that were read are TGCACCTGCAGTTCCCGGGGCAAGAACACAGAAGTCTTC. Its protein is CTCSSRGKNTEVF. The whole CDR3 protein is CTCSSRGKNTEVFF. Full variable domain (remainder filled in from reference TRBV1 and TRBJ1-1): VTLLEQNPRWRLVPRGQAVNLRCILKNSQYPWMSWYQQDLQKQLQWLFTLRSPGDKEVKSLPGADYLATRVTDTELRLQVANMSQGRTLYCTCSSRGKNTEVFFGKGTRLTVV.

This clone was seen once. Genes here carry mouse names. The read stops 1 residue short of the end of the CDR3; the missing end is completed from the germline J gene. The rearrangement uses TRBV15 and TRBJ1-1, with D perhaps TRBD1 (6 bases). The germline gives CDR1 SGHND, CDR2 FRSKSL. The CDR3 sequence is 14 residues long. V lost 3 bases and J lost 4, with 12 bases in between. CDR3 sequence: CASSFGGGGTEVFF. CDR3 DNA, as far as it was read: TGTGCCAGCAGTTTCGGGGGAGGGGGCACAGAAGTCTTC.

With regard to this clone: Gene names refer to mouse genes. Read sequence stops 1 residue before the CDR3 end, and the germline J gene provides the missing end. The chain uses TRBV26 and TRBJ2-1; 14 bases map to TRBD2. The junction had 7 bases not matched to a gene; V was cut back by 6 bases and J by 6 bases. There are 16 residues in the CDR3. Germline loops: CDR1 KGHPV, CDR2 FQNQEV (reference sequence). CDR3 region: CASSLGTGGAPAEQFF. The part of the CDR3 DNA that was read is TGTGCCAGCAGCCTCGGGACTGGGGGGGCGCCTGCTGAGCAGTTC.

With respect to this clone: Here the gene names and germline are mouse. The CDR3 spells CASSLGTGRGEYAEQFF. The part of the CDR3 DNA that was read is TGTGCCAGCTCTCTGGGGACAGGGAGAGGGGAATATGCTGAGCAGTTC. The V call is TRBV12-2, the J call TRBJ2-1; TRBD1 matches 9 bases. The read gets to within 1 residue of the CDR3 end, and the germline J gene fills in the rest. CDR3 length: 17 amino acids. Germline assignment: CDR1 SGHLS and CDR2 HYDKME. J lost 4 bases, V lost 1 base, and 10 bases had no gene match.

This clone is judged medium-sized (0.01 to 0.1%). Genes here carry mouse names. Partial CDR3 DNA: TGTGCCAGCAGTTTCGGACAAAACTCCGACTACACC. Residues: CASSFGQNSDYT. The whole CDR3 protein reads CASSFGQNSDYTF. V is TRBV15 and J is TRBJ1-2, with D tentatively TRBD1 (5 bases). Sequencing ends 1 residue short of the CDR3 end; the germline J gene provides the rest. Trimming took 3 bases from V and 1 from J, leaving 6 bases between them. Germline CDR1 is SGHND and CDR2 is FRSKSL. The CDR3 runs to 13 residues. The complete variable domain, with remaining parts taken from reference TRBV15 and TRBJ1-2, reads DAGVTQTPRHEVAEKGQTIILKCEPVSGHNDLFWYRQTKIQGLELLSYFRSKSLMEDGGAFKDRFKAEMLNSSFSTLKIQPTEPKDSAVYLCASSFGQNSDYTFGSGTRLLVI.